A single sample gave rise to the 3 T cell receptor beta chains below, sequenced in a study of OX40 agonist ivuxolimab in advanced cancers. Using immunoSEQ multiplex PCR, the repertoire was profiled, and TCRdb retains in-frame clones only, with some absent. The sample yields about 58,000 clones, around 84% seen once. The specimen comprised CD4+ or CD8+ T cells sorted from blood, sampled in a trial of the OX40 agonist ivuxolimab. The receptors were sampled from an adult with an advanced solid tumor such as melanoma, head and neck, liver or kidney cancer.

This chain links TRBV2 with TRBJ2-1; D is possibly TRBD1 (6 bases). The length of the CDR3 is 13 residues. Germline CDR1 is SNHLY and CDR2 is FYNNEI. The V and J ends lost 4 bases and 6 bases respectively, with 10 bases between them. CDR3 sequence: CASSVSRGNEQFF. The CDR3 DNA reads TGTGCCAGCAGTGTCTCCAGGGGCAATGAGCAGTTCTTC.

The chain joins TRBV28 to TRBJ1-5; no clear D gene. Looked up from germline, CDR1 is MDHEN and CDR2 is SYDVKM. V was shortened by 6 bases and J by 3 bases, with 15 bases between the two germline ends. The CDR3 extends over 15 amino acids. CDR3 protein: CASRPRGNLNQPQHF. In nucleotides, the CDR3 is TGTGCCAGCAGACCTCGGGGAAATCTCAATCAGCCCCAGCATTTT. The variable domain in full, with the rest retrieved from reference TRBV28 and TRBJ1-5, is DVKVTQSSRYLVKRTGEKVFLECVQDMDHENMFWYRQDPGLGLRLIYFSYDVKMKEKGDIPEGYSVSREKKERFSLILESASTNQTSMYLCASRPRGNLNQPQHFGDGTRLSIL.

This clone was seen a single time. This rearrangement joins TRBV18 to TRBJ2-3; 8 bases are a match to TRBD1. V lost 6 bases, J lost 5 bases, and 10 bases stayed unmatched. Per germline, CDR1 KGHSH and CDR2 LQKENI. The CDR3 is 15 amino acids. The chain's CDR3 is CASSLQQGEVDTQYF. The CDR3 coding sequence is TGTGCCAGCTCTCTCCAACAGGGGGAAGTAGATACGCAGTATTTT.